These T cell receptor beta chains were read from a single sample in a study of blood T cells in healthy people across ages. TCRdb reprocessed the 5' RACE reads with MiXCR, giving one entry per CDR3 protein. The table lists about 780,000 distinct CDR3 sequences, roughly 24% of them singletons. These data were also reused for a study on T cells of mothers and their children.

The sequenced sample consisted of blood. The receptors derive from a boy younger than 18 in good health. Each CDR3 is given with its conserved first and last residue. Fields, in order: J gene, V gene, D gene, clone size, CDR3 DNA, CDR3 protein. A D gene is named only where the DNA matches it firmly. Rows give clone size only sometimes, using once, few, many, or a class for an expanded clone.

j_call: TRBJ2-1; v_call: TRBV3-1; d_call: -; clone_size: few; cdr3_nt: TGTGCCAGCAGCCAAGATTACAGGACGGCGGGCTCCTACAATGAGCAGTTCTTC; cdr3_aa: CASSQDYRTAGSYNEQFF
j_call: TRBJ2-7; v_call: TRBV28; d_call: TRBD1; clone_size: -; cdr3_nt: TGTGCCAGCAGCCCAGGGGGCTCGGGCTACGAGCAGTACTTC; cdr3_aa: CASSPGGSGYEQYF
j_call: TRBJ2-7; v_call: TRBV4-1; d_call: -; clone_size: -; cdr3_nt: TGCGCCAGCAGCCAGGGCGGTTGGGGGAGCTCCTACGAGCAGTACTTC; cdr3_aa: CASSQGGWGSSYEQYF
j_call: TRBJ1-1; v_call: TRBV2; d_call: TRBD1; clone_size: -; cdr3_nt: TGTGCCAGCAGCCAGAGACAGGGCCAGAACACTGAAGCTTTCTTT; cdr3_aa: CASSQRQGQNTEAFF
j_call: TRBJ1-1; v_call: TRBV18; d_call: TRBD1; clone_size: -; cdr3_nt: TGTGCCAGCTCACCAAGGACAGGGTCTGAAGCTTTCTTT; cdr3_aa: CASSPRTGSEAFF
j_call: TRBJ2-5; v_call: TRBV11-2; d_call: TRBD2; clone_size: few; cdr3_nt: TGTGCCAGCAGCTTAAAGGCGGCTGGACTAGCGGCAGAGACCCAGTACTTC; cdr3_aa: CASSLKAAGLAAETQYF
j_call: TRBJ2-1; v_call: TRBV18; d_call: TRBD1; clone_size: few; cdr3_nt: TGTGCCAGCTCACCACTAAGGACAGGGAATACTGAGCAGTTCTTC; cdr3_aa: CASSPLRTGNTEQFF
j_call: TRBJ1-4; v_call: TRBV6-1; d_call: -; clone_size: -; cdr3_nt: TGTGCCAGCGCTGCGGGGGGGGGTGAAAAACTGTTTTTT; cdr3_aa: CASAAGGGEKLFF
j_call: TRBJ2-7; v_call: TRBV4-3; d_call: -; clone_size: -; cdr3_nt: TGCGCCAGCAGCCCAGACCCGGGGGAGGCCTTCTACGAGCAGTACTTC; cdr3_aa: CASSPDPGEAFYEQYF
j_call: TRBJ2-5; v_call: TRBV7-2; d_call: TRBD1; clone_size: -; cdr3_nt: TGTGCCAGCAGCTTAGCCAGGACAGGGTCCTTGGGGGAGCAGTACTTC; cdr3_aa: CASSLARTGSLGEQYF
j_call: TRBJ1-6; v_call: TRBV15; d_call: TRBD1; clone_size: -; cdr3_nt: TGTGCCACCAGCAGAGAGGGGACAGAAAATAATTCACCCCTCCACTTT; cdr3_aa: CATSREGTENNSPLHF
j_call: TRBJ2-7; v_call: TRBV4-1; d_call: -; clone_size: -; cdr3_nt: TGCGCCAGCAGCCAAGGGCCATGGGGGTACGAGCAGTACTTC; cdr3_aa: CASSQGPWGYEQYF
j_call: TRBJ2-2; v_call: TRBV2; d_call: -; clone_size: few; cdr3_nt: TGTGCCAGCAGTGGGACTTCCTACACCGGGGAGCTGTTTTTT; cdr3_aa: CASSGTSYTGELFF
j_call: TRBJ2-3; v_call: TRBV12-3/TRBV12-4; d_call: -; clone_size: -; cdr3_nt: TGTGCCAGCACCCTTCGAACAGATACGCAGTATTTT; cdr3_aa: CASTLRTDTQYF
j_call: TRBJ2-4; v_call: TRBV5-1; d_call: -; clone_size: -; cdr3_nt: TGCGCCAGCATCCCAAAAAACATTCAGTACTTC; cdr3_aa: CASIPKNIQYF
j_call: TRBJ2-3; v_call: TRBV24-1; d_call: -; clone_size: -; cdr3_nt: TGTGCCACCGAGAGGGGTAGCACAGATACGCAGTATTTT; cdr3_aa: CATERGSTDTQYF
j_call: TRBJ1-1; v_call: TRBV20-1; d_call: -; clone_size: -; cdr3_nt: TGCAGTGCTAGCGCTTTTGGCATTACTGAAGCTTTCTTT; cdr3_aa: CSASAFGITEAFF
j_call: TRBJ2-1; v_call: TRBV19; d_call: -; clone_size: few; cdr3_nt: TGTGCCAGTAGTATACGGGGGGCCCTCAATGAGCAGTTCTTC; cdr3_aa: CASSIRGALNEQFF
j_call: TRBJ1-6; v_call: TRBV27; d_call: -; clone_size: -; cdr3_nt: TGTGCCAGCACCATCATAGGGGGAAGATCCTATAATTCACCCCTCCACTTT; cdr3_aa: CASTIIGGRSYNSPLHF
j_call: TRBJ2-3; v_call: TRBV6-2/TRBV6-3; d_call: TRBD2; clone_size: -; cdr3_nt: TGTGCCAGCAGTTACCTAAGACTAGCGGGGGATGAAGATACGCAGTATTTT; cdr3_aa: CASSYLRLAGDEDTQYF
j_call: TRBJ1-2; v_call: TRBV7-9; d_call: -; clone_size: -; cdr3_nt: TGTGCCAGCAGCGCTGAAGGGGGTACTTCTAACTATGGCTACACCTTC; cdr3_aa: CASSAEGGTSNYGYTF
j_call: TRBJ2-5; v_call: TRBV29-1; d_call: TRBD1; clone_size: -; cdr3_nt: TGCAGCGTTGGGTTTGACAGGGGAGTAAGAGAGACCCAGTACTTC; cdr3_aa: CSVGFDRGVRETQYF
j_call: TRBJ1-6; v_call: TRBV7-9; d_call: TRBD1; clone_size: -; cdr3_nt: TGTGCCAGCAGCTCGGACAGGACCTCCTATAATTCACCCCTCCACTTT; cdr3_aa: CASSSDRTSYNSPLHF
j_call: TRBJ2-7; v_call: TRBV3-1; d_call: -; clone_size: -; cdr3_nt: TGTGCCAGCAGCCGCCCAGGACGGCTAAACGAGCAGTACTTC; cdr3_aa: CASSRPGRLNEQYF
j_call: TRBJ2-5; v_call: TRBV20-1; d_call: -; clone_size: -; cdr3_nt: TGCAGTGCTAGTTTGGAGACCCAGTACTTC; cdr3_aa: CSASLETQYF
j_call: TRBJ2-7; v_call: TRBV5-5; d_call: TRBD1; clone_size: few; cdr3_nt: TGTGCCAGCAGCTCTGACAGGGGGCACTACGAGCAGTACTTC; cdr3_aa: CASSSDRGHYEQYF
j_call: TRBJ1-2; v_call: TRBV11-2; d_call: -; clone_size: -; cdr3_nt: TGTGCCAGCAGCTTGCAGGCCCTCACTAATTATGGCTACACCTTC; cdr3_aa: CASSLQALTNYGYTF
j_call: TRBJ2-7; v_call: TRBV10-3; d_call: TRBD1; clone_size: -; cdr3_nt: TGTGCCATCAGTGATTGGGGACAGGCCGACCAGCAGTACTTC; cdr3_aa: CAISDWGQADQQYF
j_call: TRBJ2-1; v_call: TRBV24-1; d_call: -; clone_size: few; cdr3_nt: TGTGCCACCAGTGATCCCCCGGCTTATGAGCAGTTCTTC; cdr3_aa: CATSDPPAYEQFF
j_call: TRBJ2-7; v_call: TRBV7-8; d_call: -; clone_size: few; cdr3_nt: TGTGCCAGCAGCTTAGGCCCGTCCCACTACGAGCAGTACTTC; cdr3_aa: CASSLGPSHYEQYF
j_call: TRBJ2-7; v_call: TRBV5-5; d_call: -; clone_size: -; cdr3_nt: TGTGCCAGCAGCTTGGGGACGGGGGGCCACTACGAGCAGTACTTC; cdr3_aa: CASSLGTGGHYEQYF
j_call: TRBJ2-7; v_call: TRBV18; d_call: TRBD1; clone_size: -; cdr3_nt: TGTGCCAGCTCAGCGGGACAGGGGCACTACGAGCAGTACTTC; cdr3_aa: CASSAGQGHYEQYF
j_call: TRBJ1-1; v_call: TRBV12-3/TRBV12-4; d_call: TRBD1; clone_size: -; cdr3_nt: TGTGCCAGCAGCGGGACAGGGGAAGGGAACACTGAAGCTTTCTTT; cdr3_aa: CASSGTGEGNTEAFF
j_call: TRBJ2-7; v_call: TRBV20-1; d_call: TRBD1; clone_size: few; cdr3_nt: TGCAGTGCTAGAGACCGCCTCCGGGACAGGACCTACGAGCAGTACTTC; cdr3_aa: CSARDRLRDRTYEQYF
j_call: TRBJ2-6; v_call: TRBV29-1; d_call: -; clone_size: few; cdr3_nt: TGCAGCGTGGTGGATTGGGACTCTGGGGCCAACGTCCTGACTTTC; cdr3_aa: CSVVDWDSGANVLTF
j_call: TRBJ2-7; v_call: TRBV5-1; d_call: -; clone_size: -; cdr3_nt: TGCGCCAGCAGCTTGGACACTCAGATGCCCTCCTACGAGCAGTACTTC; cdr3_aa: CASSLDTQMPSYEQYF
j_call: TRBJ2-5; v_call: TRBV20-1; d_call: TRBD2; clone_size: few; cdr3_nt: TGCAGTGCCCTCGCGGCCGGGACTAGCGGAGAAAGCCAAGAGACCCAGTACTTC; cdr3_aa: CSALAAGTSGESQETQYF
j_call: TRBJ1-5; v_call: TRBV18; d_call: -; clone_size: few; cdr3_nt: TGTGCCAGCTCACCAACGGGGGATGAGCGTCAGCCCCAGCATTTT; cdr3_aa: CASSPTGDERQPQHF
j_call: TRBJ2-3; v_call: TRBV7-2; d_call: -; clone_size: -; cdr3_nt: TGTGCCAGCGGGAAGGGGGGGGTCACAGATACGCAGTATTTT; cdr3_aa: CASGKGGVTDTQYF